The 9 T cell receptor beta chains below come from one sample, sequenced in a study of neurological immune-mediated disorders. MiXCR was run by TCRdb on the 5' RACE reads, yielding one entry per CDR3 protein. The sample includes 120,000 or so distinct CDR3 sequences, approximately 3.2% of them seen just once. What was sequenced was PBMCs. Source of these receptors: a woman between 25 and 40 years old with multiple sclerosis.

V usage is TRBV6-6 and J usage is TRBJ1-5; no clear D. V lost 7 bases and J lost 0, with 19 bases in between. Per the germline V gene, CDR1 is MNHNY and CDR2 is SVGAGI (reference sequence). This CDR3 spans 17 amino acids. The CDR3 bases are TGTGCCAGCATCTCCTCAGGAAAAGGGTATAGCAATCAGCCCCAGCATTTT. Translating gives CASISSGKGYSNQPQHF.

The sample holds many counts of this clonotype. CDR3 sequence reads: CASSVFSYNEQFF. As DNA, the CDR3 is TGTGCCAGCAGCGTGTTTTCCTACAATGAGCAGTTCTTC. The chain carries TRBV9 and TRBJ2-1, with D uncertain. The germline V gene has CDR1 SGDLS and CDR2 YYNGEE. The CDR3 length is 13 residues. V was clipped by 2 bases and J by 1 base, with 4 bases between them.

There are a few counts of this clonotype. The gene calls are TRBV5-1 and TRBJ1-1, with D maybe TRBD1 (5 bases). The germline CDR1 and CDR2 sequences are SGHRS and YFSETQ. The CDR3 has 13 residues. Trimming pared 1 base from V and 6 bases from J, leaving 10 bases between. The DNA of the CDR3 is TGCGCCAGCAGCTTGACGGGGCTCGCTGAAGCTTTCTTT. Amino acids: CASSLTGLAEAFF.

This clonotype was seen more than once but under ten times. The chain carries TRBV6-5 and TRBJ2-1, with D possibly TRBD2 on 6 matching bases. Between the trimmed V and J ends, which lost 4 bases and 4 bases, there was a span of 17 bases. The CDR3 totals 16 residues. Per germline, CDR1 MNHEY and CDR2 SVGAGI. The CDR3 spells CASSFTGTVDYNEQFF. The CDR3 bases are TGTGCCAGCAGTTTCACCGGGACTGTAGATTACAATGAGCAGTTCTTC.

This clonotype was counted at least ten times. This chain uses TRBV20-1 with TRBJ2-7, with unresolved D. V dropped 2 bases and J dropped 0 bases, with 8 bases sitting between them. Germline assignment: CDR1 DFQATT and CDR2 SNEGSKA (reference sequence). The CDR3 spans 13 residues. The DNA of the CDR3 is TGCAGTGCTAGAAGGAGAACCTCCTACGAGCAGTACTTC. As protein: CSARRRTSYEQYF.

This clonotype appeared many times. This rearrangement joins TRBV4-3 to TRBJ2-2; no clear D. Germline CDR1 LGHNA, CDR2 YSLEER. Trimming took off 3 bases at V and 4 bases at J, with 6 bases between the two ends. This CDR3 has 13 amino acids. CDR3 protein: CASSQIITGELFF. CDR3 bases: TGCGCCAGCAGCCAGATCATCACCGGGGAGCTGTTTTTT.

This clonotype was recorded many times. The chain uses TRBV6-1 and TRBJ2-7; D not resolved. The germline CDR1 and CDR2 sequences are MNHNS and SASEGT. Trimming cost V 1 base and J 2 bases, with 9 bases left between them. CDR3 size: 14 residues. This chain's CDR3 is CASSEVLVPYEQYF. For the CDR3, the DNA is TGTGCCAGCAGTGAAGTTTTGGTTCCCTACGAGCAGTACTTC.

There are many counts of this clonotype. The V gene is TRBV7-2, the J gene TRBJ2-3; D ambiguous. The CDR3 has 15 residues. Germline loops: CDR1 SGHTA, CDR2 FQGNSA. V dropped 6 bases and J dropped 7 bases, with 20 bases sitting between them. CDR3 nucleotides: TGTGCCAGCAGTACCCCCGGGTCACAACATCATACGCAGTATTTT. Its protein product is CASSTPGSQHHTQYF.

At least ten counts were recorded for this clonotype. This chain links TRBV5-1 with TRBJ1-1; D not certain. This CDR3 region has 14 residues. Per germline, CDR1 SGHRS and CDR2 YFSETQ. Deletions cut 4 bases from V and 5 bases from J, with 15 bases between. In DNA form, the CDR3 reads TGCGCCAGCAGCCCTCGGACGGCGGGGACTGAAGCTTTCTTT. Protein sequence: CASSPRTAGTEAFF. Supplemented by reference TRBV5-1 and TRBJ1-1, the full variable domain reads KAGVTQTPRYLIKTRGQQVTLSCSPISGHRSVSWYQQTPGQGLQFLFEYFSETQRNKGNFPGRFSGRQFSNSRSEMNVSTLELGDSALYLCASSPRTAGTEAFFGQGTRLTVV.